This T cell receptor (beta chain) comes out of a study of blood T cell repertoires in COVID-19. Study overall: COVID-19 samples, acute and convalescent, were from the United States, Italy and Spain. The cDNA or gDNA used as material had been derived from T cells, B-cell-depleted T cells, or PBMCs.

CDR1 is MDHEN and CDR2 is SYDVKM in the germline V gene. The V gene lost 8 bases and the J gene lost 7 bases, with 15 bases spanning the gap. The CDR3 covers 13 residues. Original handling: By means of reference gene primer amplification, nucleated cell counts were estimated. Profiled with immunoSEQ multiplex PCR; TCRdb holds only in-frame clones, not every one. V and J calls and clone size are copied from that table; D and trimming were computed from the DNA. The sample carries some 140,000 clones, roughly nine tenths recorded once. This receptor was obtained from a man aged 45-65 years with acute or convalescent COVID-19. The material sequenced was peripheral blood. V is TRBV28 and J is TRBJ1-5; D gene unclear. The DNA for the CDR3 is TGTGCCAGCCGAGGGAGGGTAAGACAGCCCCAGCATTTT. Its translation: CASRGRVRQPQHF.